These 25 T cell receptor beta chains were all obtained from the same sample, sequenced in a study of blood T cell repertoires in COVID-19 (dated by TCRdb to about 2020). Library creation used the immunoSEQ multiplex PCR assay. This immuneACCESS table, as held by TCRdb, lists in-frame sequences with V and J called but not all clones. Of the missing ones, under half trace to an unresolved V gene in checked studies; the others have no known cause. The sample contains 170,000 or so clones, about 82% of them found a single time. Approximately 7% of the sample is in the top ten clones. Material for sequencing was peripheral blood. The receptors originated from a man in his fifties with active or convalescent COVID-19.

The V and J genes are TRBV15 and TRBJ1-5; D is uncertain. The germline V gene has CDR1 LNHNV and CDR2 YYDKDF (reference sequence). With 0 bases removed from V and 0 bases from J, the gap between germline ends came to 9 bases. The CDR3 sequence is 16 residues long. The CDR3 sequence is CATSRDLGLSNQPQHF. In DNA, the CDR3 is TGTGCCACCAGCAGAGATCTCGGTCTTAGCAATCAGCCCCAGCATTTT. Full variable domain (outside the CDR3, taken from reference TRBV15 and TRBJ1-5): DAMVIQNPRYQVTQFGKPVTLSCSQTLNHNVMYWYQQKSSQAPKLLFHYYDKDFNNEADTPDNFQSRRPNTSFCFLDIRSPGLGDTAMYLCATSRDLGLSNQPQHFGDGTRLSIL.

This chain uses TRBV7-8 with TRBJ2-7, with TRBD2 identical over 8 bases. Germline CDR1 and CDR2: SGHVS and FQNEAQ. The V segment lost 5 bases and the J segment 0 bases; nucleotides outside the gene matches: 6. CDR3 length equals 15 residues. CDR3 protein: CASSGRLAFSYEQYF. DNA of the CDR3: TGTGCCAGCAGCGGCAGACTAGCGTTCTCCTACGAGCAGTACTTC. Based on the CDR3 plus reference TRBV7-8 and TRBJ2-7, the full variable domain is GAGVSQSPRYKVAKRGQDVALRCDPISGHVSLFWYQQALGQGPEFLTYFQNEAQLDKSGLPSDRFFAERPEGSVSTLKIQRTQQEDSAVYLCASSGRLAFSYEQYFGPGTRLTVT.

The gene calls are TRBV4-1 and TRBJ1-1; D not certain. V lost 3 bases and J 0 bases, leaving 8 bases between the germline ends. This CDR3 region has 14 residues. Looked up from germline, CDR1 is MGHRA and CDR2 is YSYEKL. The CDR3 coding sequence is TGCGCCAGCAGCCAGGCTACAGTGAACACTGAAGCTTTCTTT. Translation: CASSQATVNTEAFF.

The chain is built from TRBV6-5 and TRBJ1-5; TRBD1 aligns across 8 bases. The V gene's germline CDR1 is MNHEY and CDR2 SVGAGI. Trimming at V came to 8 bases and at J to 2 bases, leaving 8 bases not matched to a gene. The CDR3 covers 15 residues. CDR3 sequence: CASAPQGAGNQPQHF. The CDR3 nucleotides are TGTGCCAGCGCACCTCAGGGGGCTGGCAATCAGCCCCAGCATTTT.

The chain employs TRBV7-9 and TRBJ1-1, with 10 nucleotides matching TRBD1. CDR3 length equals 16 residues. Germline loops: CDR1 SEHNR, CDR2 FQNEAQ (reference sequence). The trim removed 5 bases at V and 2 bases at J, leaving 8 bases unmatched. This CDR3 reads CASSQLTGGYNTEAFF. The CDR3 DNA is TGTGCCAGCAGCCAACTGACAGGGGGCTATAACACTGAAGCTTTCTTT.

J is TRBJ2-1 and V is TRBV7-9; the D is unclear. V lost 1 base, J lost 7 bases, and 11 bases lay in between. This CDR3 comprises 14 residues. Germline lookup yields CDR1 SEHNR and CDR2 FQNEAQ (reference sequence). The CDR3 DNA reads TGTGCCAGCAGCTTAGACGGGTCGAAGAATGAGCAGTTCTTC. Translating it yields CASSLDGSKNEQFF.

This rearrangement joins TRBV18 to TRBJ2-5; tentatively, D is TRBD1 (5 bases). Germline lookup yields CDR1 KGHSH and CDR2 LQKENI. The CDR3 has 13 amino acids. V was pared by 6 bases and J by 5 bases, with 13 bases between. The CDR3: CASSSDIQETQYF. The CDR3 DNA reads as TGTGCCAGCTCGTCGGACATCCAGGAGACCCAGTACTTC. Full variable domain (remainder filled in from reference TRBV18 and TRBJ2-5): NAGVMQNPRHLVRRRGQEARLRCSPMKGHSHVYWYRQLPEEGLKFMVYLQKENIIDESGMPKERFSAEFPKEGPSILRIQQVVRGDSAAYFCASSSDIQETQYFGPGTRLLVL.

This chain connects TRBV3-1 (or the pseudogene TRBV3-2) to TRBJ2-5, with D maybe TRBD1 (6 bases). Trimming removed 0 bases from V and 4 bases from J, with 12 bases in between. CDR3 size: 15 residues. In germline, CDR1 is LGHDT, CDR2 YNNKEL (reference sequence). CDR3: CASSQDHLGGETQYF. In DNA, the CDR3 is TGTGCCAGCAGCCAAGATCATCTAGGGGGAGAGACCCAGTACTTC.

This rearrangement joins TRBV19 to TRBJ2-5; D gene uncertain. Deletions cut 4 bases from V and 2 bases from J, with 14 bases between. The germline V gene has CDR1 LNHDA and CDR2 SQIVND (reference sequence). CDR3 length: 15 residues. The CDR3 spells CASSKRPARQETQYF. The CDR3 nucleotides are TGTGCCAGTAGTAAGCGTCCGGCTAGACAAGAGACCCAGTACTTC. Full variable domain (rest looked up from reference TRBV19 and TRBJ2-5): DGGITQSPKYLFRKEGQNVTLSCEQNLNHDAMYWYRQDPGQGLRLIYYSQIVNDFQKGDIAEGYSVSREKKESFPLTVTSAQKNPTAFYLCASSKRPARQETQYFGPGTRLLVL.

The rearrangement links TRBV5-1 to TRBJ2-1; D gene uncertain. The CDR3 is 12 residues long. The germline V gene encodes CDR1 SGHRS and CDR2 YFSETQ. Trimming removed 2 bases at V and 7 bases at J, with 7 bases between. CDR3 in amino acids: CASSLGVNEQFF. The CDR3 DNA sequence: TGCGCCAGCAGCTTAGGAGTTAATGAGCAGTTCTTC.

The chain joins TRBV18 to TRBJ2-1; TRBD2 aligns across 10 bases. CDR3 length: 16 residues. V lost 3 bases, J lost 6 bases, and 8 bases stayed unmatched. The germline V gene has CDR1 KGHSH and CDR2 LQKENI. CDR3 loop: CASSPSGTSAGNEQFF. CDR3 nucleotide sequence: TGTGCCAGCTCACCCTCTGGGACTAGCGCGGGCAATGAGCAGTTCTTC.

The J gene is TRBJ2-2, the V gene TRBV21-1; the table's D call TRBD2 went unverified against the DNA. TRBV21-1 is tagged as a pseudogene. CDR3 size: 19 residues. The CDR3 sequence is CASSAALSGRATNTGELFF. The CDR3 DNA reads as TGTGCCAGCAGCGCGGCCCTTAGCGGGAGAGCCACGAACACCGGGGAGCTGTTTTTT.

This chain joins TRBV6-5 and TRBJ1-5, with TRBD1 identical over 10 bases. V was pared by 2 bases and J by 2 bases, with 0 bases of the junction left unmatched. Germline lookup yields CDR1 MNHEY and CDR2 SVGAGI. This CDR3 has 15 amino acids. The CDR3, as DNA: TGTGCCAGCAGTTACGGGACAGGGGGCAATCAGCCCCAGCATTTT. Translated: CASSYGTGGNQPQHF.

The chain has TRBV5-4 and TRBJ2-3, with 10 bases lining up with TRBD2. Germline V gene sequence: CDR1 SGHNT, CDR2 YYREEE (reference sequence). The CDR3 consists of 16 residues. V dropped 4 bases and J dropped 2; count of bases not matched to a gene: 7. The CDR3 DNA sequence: TGTGCCAGCAGCGGAGCTAGCGGGAGAGACACAGATACGCAGTATTTT. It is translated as CASSGASGRDTDTQYF.

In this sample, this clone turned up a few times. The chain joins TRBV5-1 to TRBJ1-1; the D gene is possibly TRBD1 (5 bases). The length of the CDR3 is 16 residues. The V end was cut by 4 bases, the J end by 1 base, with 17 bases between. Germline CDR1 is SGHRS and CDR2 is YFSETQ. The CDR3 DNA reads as TGCGCCAGCAGCCTGCAACTTGGCGGGGGGAACACTGAAGCTTTCTTT. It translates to CASSLQLGGGNTEAFF.

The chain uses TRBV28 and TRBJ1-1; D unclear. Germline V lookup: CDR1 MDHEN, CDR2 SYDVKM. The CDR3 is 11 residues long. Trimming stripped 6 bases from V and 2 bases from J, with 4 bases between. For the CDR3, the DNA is TGTGCCAGCAGCCATAACACTGAAGCTTTCTTT. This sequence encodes CASSHNTEAFF.

CDR3 in DNA: TGTGCCAGCAAACGAGGGCAGACGGGATCACCCCTCCACTTT. Translated: CASKRGQTGSPLHF. This chain connects TRBV27 to TRBJ1-6; unclear D gene. This CDR3 has 14 residues. From germline, CDR1 is MNHEY and CDR2 SMNVEV (reference sequence). V was clipped by 7 bases and J by 10 bases, with 17 bases between them.

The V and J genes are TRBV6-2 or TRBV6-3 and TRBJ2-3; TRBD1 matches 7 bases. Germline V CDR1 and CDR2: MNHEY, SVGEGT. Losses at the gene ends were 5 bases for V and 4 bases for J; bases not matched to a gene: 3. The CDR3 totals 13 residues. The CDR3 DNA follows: TGTGCCAGCAGTCGACAGGGTTCAGATACGCAGTATTTT. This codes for CASSRQGSDTQYF.

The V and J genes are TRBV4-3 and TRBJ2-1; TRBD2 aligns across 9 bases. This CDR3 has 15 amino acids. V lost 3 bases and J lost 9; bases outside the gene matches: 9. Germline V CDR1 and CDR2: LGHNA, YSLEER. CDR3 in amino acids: CASSHGSGRSSEQFF. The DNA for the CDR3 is TGCGCCAGCAGCCATGGTAGCGGGAGATCTAGTGAGCAGTTCTTC.

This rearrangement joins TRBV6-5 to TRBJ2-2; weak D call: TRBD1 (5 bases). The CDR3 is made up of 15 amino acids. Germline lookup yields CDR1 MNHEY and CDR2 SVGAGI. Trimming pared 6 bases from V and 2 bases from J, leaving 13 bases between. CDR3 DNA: TGTGCCAGCAGACCAAGGGGCCCAAACACCGGGGAGCTGTTTTTT. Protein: CASRPRGPNTGELFF.

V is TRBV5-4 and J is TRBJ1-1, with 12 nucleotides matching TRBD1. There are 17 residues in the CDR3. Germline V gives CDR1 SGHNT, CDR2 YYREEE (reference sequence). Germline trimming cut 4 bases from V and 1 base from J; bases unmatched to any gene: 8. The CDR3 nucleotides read TGTGCCAGCAGCGGGACAGGGGGCCTCGCTGGGAACACTGAAGCTTTCTTT. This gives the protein CASSGTGGLAGNTEAFF.

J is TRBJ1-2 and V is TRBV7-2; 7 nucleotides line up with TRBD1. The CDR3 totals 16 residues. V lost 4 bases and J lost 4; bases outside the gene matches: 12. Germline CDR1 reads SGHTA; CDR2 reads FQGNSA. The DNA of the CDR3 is TGTGCCAGCAGCTCTCCTTCCATGGACAGGCCCTATGGCTACACCTTC. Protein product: CASSSPSMDRPYGYTF.

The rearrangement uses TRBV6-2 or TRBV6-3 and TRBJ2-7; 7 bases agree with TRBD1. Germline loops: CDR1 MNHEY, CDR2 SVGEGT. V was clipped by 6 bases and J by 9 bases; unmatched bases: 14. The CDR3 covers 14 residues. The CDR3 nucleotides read TGTGCCAGCAGCACTCGTGGACAGGTCGGTGGGCAGTACTTC. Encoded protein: CASSTRGQVGGQYF.

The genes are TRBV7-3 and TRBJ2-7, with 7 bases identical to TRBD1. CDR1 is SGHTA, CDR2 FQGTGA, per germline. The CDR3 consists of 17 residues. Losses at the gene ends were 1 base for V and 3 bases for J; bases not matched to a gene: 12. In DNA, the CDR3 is TGTGCCAGCAGCTTAATCGCAAGGGGGCGCGGATTCTACGAGCAGTACTTC. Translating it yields CASSLIARGRGFYEQYF.

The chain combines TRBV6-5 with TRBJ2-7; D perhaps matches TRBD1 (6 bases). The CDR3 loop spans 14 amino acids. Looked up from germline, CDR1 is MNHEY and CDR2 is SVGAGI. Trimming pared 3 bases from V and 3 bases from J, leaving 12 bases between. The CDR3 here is CASSYSGTNYEQYF. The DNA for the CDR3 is TGTGCCAGCAGTTATTCCGGGACAAACTACGAGCAGTACTTC.